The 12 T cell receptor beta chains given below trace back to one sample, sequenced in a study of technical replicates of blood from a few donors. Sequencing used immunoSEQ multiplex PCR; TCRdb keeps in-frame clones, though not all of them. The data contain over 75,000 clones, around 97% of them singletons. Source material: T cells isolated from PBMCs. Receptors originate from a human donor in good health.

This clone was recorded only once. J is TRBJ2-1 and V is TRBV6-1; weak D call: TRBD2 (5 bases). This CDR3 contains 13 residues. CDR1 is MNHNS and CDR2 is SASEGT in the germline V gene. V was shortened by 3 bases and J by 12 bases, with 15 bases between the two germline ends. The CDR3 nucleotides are TGTGCCAGCAGTGAGTTCGGGGATTTAGGGCAGTTCTTC. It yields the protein CASSEFGDLGQFF.

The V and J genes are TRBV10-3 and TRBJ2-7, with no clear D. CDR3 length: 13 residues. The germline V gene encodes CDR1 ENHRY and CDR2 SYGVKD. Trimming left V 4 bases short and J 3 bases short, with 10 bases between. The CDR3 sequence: CAISVREFYEQYF. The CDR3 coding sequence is TGTGCCATCAGTGTTAGAGAATTCTACGAGCAGTACTTC.

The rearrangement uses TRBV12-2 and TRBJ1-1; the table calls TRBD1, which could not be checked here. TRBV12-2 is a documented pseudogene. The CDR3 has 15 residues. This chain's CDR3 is CASRLATGGNTEAFF. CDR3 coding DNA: TGTGCAAGTCGCTTAGCCACAGGGGGGAACACTGAAGCTTTCTTT.

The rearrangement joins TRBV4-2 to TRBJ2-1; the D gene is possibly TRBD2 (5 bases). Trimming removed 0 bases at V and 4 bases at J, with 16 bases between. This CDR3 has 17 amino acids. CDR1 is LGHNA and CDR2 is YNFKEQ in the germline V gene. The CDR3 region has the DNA TGTGCCAGCAGCCAAGACATCGACGGTGGACTTTACAATGAGCAGTTCTTC. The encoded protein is CASSQDIDGGLYNEQFF.

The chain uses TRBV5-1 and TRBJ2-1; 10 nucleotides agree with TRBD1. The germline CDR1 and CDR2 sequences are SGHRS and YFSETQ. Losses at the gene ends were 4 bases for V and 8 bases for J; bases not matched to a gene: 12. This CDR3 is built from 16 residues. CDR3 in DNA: TGCGCCAGCAGCCCAGATCCGGGACAGGGGTGGGATGAGCAGTTCTTC. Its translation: CASSPDPGQGWDEQFF.

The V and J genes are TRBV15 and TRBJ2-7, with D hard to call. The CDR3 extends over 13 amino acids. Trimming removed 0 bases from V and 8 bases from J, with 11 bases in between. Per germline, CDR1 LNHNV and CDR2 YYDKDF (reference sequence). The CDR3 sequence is CATSRDLRGQQYF. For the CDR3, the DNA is TGTGCCACCAGCAGAGATCTAAGAGGCCAGCAGTACTTC.

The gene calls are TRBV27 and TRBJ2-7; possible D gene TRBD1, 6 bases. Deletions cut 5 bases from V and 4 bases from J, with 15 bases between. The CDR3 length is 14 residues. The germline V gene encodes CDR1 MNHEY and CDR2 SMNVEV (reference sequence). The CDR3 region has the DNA TGTGCCAGCAGTACCCACACAGGGAGTTACGAGCAGTACTTC. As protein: CASSTHTGSYEQYF.

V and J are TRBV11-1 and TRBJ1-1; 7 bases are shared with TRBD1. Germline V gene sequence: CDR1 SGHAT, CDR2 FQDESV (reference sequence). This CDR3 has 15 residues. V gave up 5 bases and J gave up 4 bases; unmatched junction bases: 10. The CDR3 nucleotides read TGTGCCAGCAGCCACCTAACAGGGGCGGTCACTGAAGCTTTCTTT. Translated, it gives CASSHLTGAVTEAFF.

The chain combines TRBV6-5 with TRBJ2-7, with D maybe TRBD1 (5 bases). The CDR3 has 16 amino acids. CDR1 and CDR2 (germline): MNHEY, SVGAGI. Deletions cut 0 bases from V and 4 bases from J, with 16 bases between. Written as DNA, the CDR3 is TGTGCCAGCAGTTACTCTACTAATGGCAGGGTGTACGAGCAGTACTTC. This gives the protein CASSYSTNGRVYEQYF.

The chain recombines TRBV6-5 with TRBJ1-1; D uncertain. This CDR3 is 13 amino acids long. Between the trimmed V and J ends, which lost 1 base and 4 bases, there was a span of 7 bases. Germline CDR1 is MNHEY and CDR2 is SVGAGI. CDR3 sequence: CASSYFRSTEAFF. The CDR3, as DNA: TGTGCCAGCAGTTACTTCAGGTCCACTGAAGCTTTCTTT.

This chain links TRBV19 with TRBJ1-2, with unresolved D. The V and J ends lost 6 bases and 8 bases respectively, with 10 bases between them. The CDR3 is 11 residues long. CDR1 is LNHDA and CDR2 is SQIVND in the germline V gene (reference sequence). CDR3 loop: CASSLHAGYTF. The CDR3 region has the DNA TGTGCCAGTAGCCTCCATGCGGGCTACACCTTC.

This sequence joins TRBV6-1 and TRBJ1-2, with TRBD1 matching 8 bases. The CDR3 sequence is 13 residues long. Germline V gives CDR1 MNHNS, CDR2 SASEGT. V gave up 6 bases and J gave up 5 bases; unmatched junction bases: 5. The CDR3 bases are TGTGCCAGCAGGCAGGGGGCTGGATATGGCTACACCTTC. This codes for CASRQGAGYGYTF.